These T cell receptor beta chains were read from a single sample in a study of T cell responses to AZD1222 COVID-19 vaccine. Assay used: immunoSEQ multiplex PCR; TCRdb lists only in-frame clones, some missing. Seen here are some 120,000 clones, 85% to 95% observed once, and the top ten hold 2.5% to 3.5%. This specimen consisted of peripheral blood, obtained on day 0 of AZD1222 vaccination. These TCRs come from an adult in good health. Both conserved end residues are part of each CDR3. The D gene is left open where the match is weak. Where a row states a size, it is once, few, many or the class of an expanded clone; other rows omit it.

TRBJ2-3 | TRBV11-2 | . | . | TGTGCCAGCAGCTTAGTGGGGGGCACAGATACGCAGTATTTT | CASSLVGGTDTQYF
TRBJ2-5 | TRBV28 | . | once | TGTGCCAGCAGCCCCCTGGTAGAGACCCAGTACTTC | CASSPLVETQYF
TRBJ2-6 | TRBV28 | TRBD1 | . | TGTGCCAGCAGTATACGGGACAGGGGGGCAGGGGCCAACGTCCTGACTTTC | CASSIRDRGAGANVLTF
TRBJ2-7 | TRBV28 | TRBD2 | . | TGTGCCATAAGGACTAGCGGTTTCTACGAGCAGTACTTC | CAIRTSGFYEQYF
TRBJ2-7 | TRBV25-1 | TRBD2 | . | TGTGCCAGCAGTGCGGGACTAGCGGGAAACGAGCAGTACTTC | CASSAGLAGNEQYF
TRBJ2-3 | TRBV5-1 | TRBD2 | . | TGCGCCAGCAGCCCGAGGGCGGGAGGGAGCACAGATACGCAGTATTTT | CASSPRAGGSTDTQYF
TRBJ2-3 | TRBV4-2 | TRBD1 | . | TGTGCCAGCAGCCCCGAGGGGACAGGAAAGTATTTT | CASSPEGTGKYF
TRBJ1-1 | TRBV5-6 | . | . | TGTGCCAGCAGCTATGACAAGTACACTGAAGCTTTCTTT | CASSYDKYTEAFF
TRBJ2-1 | TRBV2 | . | . | TGTGCCAGCGGACGGACTATTCTGAACCTTAATGAGCAGTTCTTC | CASGRTILNLNEQFF
TRBJ2-2 | TRBV10-1 | TRBD2 | . | TGCGCCAGCAGTGAGACGGGACTATCACGAAACACCGGGGAGCTGTTTTTT | CASSETGLSRNTGELFF
TRBJ1-1 | TRBV19 | . | . | TGTGCCAGTAGTATAGCCAGGGTGCATGAAGCTTTCTTT | CASSIARVHEAFF
TRBJ2-1 | TRBV7-3 | . | . | TGTGCCAGCAACCAAGGGTCTCCCGGCTACAATGAGCAGTTCTTC | CASNQGSPGYNEQFF
TRBJ1-5 | TRBV3-1/TRBV3-2 | . | . | TGTGCCAGCAGCCACCTCGGGCAGCCCCAGCATTTT | CASSHLGQPQHF
TRBJ2-3 | TRBV28 | TRBD1 | . | TGTGCCAGCAGTTTAACAGGGGGCCCAGATACGCAGTATTTT | CASSLTGGPDTQYF
TRBJ2-2 | TRBV10-2 | . | . | TGCGCCAGCAGTGAGGGTCGCGGGGAGCTGTTTTTT | CASSEGRGELFF
TRBJ2-7 | TRBV27 | . | . | TGTGCCAGCAGTTTAGTGGGGTTTGGGTACGAGCAGTACTTC | CASSLVGFGYEQYF
TRBJ1-2 | TRBV27 | . | . | TGTGCCAGCAGTTTAGGGGCCGCTTATGGCTACACCTTC | CASSLGAAYGYTF
TRBJ1-5 | TRBV5-1 | . | . | TGCGCCAGCAGCTTAACAGGGTACAATCAGCCCCAGCATTTT | CASSLTGYNQPQHF
TRBJ2-5 | TRBV19 | TRBD2 | . | TGTGCCAGTAGTATGTTTAGTGCGGGGGGTCAAGAGACCCAGTACTTC | CASSMFSAGGQETQYF
TRBJ1-3 | TRBV18 | TRBD1 | . | TGTGCCAGCTCACCACCATCCGGGACAGGCTCTGGAAACACCATATATTTT | CASSPPSGTGSGNTIYF
TRBJ2-1 | TRBV19 | . | . | TGTGCCAGTAGTATTACAGGAGAGCAGTTCTTC | CASSITGEQFF
TRBJ2-2 | TRBV18 | . | . | TGTGCCAGCTCACCGCAACAGAACACCGGGGAGCTGTTTTTT | CASSPQQNTGELFF
TRBJ2-7 | TRBV9 | TRBD2 | . | TGTGCCAGCAGCGTGACTAGCGGCCACTACGAGCAGTACTTC | CASSVTSGHYEQYF
TRBJ1-5 | TRBV4-1 | . | . | TGCGCCAGCAGCCAAGGAAGGGACGGCTATAGCAATCAGCCCCAGCATTTT | CASSQGRDGYSNQPQHF
TRBJ2-3 | TRBV7-9 | . | . | TGTGCCAGCAGCTTAGTAATAGGCTCCACAGATACGCAGTATTTT | CASSLVIGSTDTQYF
TRBJ2-1 | TRBV6-1 | . | . | TGTGCCAGCAGTGAGGGGGTCTCCCCCTACAATGAGCAGTTCTTC | CASSEGVSPYNEQFF
TRBJ1-2 | TRBV24-1 | . | . | TGTGCCACCTCTGGCCCCGATGGCTACACCTTC | CATSGPDGYTF
TRBJ2-3 | TRBV5-1 | TRBD2 | . | TGCGCCAGCAGCTGGGGGGGTCCTAGCACAGATACGCAGTATTTT | CASSWGGPSTDTQYF
TRBJ1-1 | TRBV12-3/TRBV12-4 | . | once | TGTGCCAGCAGTTCAAGCCCCCTCTGGGCTTTCTTT | CASSSSPLWAFF
TRBJ1-5 | TRBV4-1 | . | once | TGCGCCAGCAGCCAAACCCTGGGCAATCAGCCCCAGCATTTT | CASSQTLGNQPQHF
TRBJ2-3 | TRBV9 | . | . | TGTGCCAGCAGCGTAGCTACTTATACGCAGTATTTT | CASSVATYTQYF